This TCR beta chain was documented in a study of graft-versus-host responses after intestinal transplantation. The length of the CDR3 is 11 residues. Germline CDR1 reads GTSNPN; CDR2 reads SVGIG (reference sequence). Comment on this clone: Its antigen is as yet unknown.

Clones were sequenced by immunoSEQ multiplex PCR, and TCRdb holds only the in-frame ones, with some missing. This table holds just under 90,000 clones, 75% to 90% found once. The receptor's source is a human donor who received an intestinal transplant. The source was unstimulated CD8+ T cells sorted from spleen or lymph node cells, collected before intestinal transplant. V usage is TRBV30 and J usage is TRBJ2-3; possibly TRBD2 for D (5 bases). CDR3 coding DNA: TGTGCGGCGACTGCGGGTAATACGCAGTATTTT. Translated, it gives CAATAGNTQYF.